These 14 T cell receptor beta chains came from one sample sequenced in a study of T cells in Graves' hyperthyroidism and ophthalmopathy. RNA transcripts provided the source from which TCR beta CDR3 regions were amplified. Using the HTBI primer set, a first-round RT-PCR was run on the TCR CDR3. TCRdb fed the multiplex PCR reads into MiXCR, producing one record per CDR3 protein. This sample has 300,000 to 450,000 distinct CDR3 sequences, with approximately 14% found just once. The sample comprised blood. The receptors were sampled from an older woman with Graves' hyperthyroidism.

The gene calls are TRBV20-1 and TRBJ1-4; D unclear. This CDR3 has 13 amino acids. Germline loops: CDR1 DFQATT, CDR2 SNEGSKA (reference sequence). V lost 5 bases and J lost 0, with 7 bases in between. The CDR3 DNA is TGCAGTGCTGGCCGGACAACTAATGAAAAACTGTTTTTT. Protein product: CSAGRTTNEKLFF.

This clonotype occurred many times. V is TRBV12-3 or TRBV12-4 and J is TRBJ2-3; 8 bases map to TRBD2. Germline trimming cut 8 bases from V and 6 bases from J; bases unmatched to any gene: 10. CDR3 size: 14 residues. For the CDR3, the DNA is TGTGCCAGCTCGGGAGGGCGGGGGTTTGATACGCAGTATTTT. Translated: CASSGGRGFDTQYF.

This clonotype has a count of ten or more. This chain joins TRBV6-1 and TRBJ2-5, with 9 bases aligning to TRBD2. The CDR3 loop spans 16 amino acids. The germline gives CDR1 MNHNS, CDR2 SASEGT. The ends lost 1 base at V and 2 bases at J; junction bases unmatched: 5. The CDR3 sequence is CASSEVAGGIQETQYF. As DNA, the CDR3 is TGTGCCAGCAGTGAAGTTGCGGGAGGGATACAAGAGACCCAGTACTTC.

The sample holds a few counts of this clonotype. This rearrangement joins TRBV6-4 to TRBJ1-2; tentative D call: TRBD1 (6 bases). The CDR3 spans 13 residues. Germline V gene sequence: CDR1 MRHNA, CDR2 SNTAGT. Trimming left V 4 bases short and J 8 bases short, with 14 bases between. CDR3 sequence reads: CASSVQPGEGYTF. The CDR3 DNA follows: TGTGCCAGCAGTGTCCAGCCAGGGGAGGGCTACACCTTC.

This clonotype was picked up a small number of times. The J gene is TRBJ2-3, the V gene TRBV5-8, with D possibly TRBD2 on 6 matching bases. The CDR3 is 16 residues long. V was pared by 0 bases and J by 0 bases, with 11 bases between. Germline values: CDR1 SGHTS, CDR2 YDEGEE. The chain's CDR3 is CASSLGVGTSTDTQYF. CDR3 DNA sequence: TGTGCCAGCAGCTTGGGGGTCGGGACTAGCACAGATACGCAGTATTTT. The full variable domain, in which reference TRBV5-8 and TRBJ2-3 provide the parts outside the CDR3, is EAGVTQSPTHLIKTRGQQATLRCSPISGHTSVYWYQQALGLGLQFLLWYDEGEERNRGNFPPRFSGRQFPNYSSELNVNALELEDSALYLCASSLGVGTSTDTQYFGPGTRLTVL.

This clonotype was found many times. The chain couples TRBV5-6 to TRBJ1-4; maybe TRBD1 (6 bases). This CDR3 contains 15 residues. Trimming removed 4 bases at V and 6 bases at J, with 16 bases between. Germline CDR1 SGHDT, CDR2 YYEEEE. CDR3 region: CASSIRTEYDEKLFF. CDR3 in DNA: TGTGCCAGCAGCATTCGGACAGAATATGATGAAAAACTGTTTTTT.

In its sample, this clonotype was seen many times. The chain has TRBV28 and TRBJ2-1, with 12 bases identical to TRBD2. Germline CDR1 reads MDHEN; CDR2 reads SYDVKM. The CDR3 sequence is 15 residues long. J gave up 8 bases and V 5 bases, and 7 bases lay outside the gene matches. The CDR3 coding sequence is TGTGCCAGCAGTGTCCTGACTAGCGGGAGCTATGAGCAGTTCTTC. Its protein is CASSVLTSGSYEQFF.

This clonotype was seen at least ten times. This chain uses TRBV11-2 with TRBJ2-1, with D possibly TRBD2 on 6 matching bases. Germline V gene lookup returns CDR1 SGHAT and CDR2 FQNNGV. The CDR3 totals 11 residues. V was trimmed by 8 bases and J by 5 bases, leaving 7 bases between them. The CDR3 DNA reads TGTGCCAGCGGGGGGAACAATGAGCAGTTCTTC. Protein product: CASGGNNEQFF.

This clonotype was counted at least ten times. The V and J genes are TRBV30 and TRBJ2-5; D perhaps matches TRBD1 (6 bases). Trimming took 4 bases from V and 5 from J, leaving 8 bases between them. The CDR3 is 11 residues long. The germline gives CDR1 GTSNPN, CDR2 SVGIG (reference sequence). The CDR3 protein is CAWTQGETQYF. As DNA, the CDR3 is TGTGCCTGGACTCAGGGGGAGACCCAGTACTTC. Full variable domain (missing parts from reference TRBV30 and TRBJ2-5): SQTIHQWPATLVQPVGSPLSLECTVEGTSNPNLYWYRQAAGRGLQLLFYSVGIGQISSEVPQNLSASRPQDRQFILSSKKLLLSDSGFYLCAWTQGETQYFGPGTRLLVL.

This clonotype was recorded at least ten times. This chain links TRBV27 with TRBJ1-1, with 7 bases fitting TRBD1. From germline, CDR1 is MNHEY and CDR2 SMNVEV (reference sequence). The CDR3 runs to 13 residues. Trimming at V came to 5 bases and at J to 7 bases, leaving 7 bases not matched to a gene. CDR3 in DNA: TGTGCCAGCAGTGGGAGGGGGCAGGATGAAGCTTTCTTT. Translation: CASSGRGQDEAFF.

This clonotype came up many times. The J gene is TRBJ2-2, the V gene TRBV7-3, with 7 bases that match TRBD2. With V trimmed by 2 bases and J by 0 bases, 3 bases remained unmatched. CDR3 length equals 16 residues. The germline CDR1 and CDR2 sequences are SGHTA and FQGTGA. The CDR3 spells CASSLSSGANTGELFF. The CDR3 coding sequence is TGTGCCAGCAGCTTATCCAGCGGGGCGAACACCGGGGAGCTGTTTTTT.

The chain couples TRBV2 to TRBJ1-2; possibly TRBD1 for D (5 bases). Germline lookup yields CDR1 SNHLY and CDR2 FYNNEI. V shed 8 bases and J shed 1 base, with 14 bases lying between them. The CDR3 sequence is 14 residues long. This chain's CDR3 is CASQGEGNNYGYTF. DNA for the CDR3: TGTGCCAGCCAAGGCGAGGGGAATAACTATGGCTACACCTTC.

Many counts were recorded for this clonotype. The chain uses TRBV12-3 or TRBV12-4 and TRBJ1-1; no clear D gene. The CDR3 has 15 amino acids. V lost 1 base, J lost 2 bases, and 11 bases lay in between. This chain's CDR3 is CASSLERWSNTEAFF. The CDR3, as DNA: TGTGCCAGCAGTTTAGAGCGGTGGAGCAACACTGAAGCTTTCTTT.

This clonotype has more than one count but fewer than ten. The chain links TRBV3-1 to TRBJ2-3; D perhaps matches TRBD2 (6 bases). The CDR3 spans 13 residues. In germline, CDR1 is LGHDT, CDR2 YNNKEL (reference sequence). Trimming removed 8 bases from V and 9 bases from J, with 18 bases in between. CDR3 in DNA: TGTGCCAGCGGCGCGGGGCCTAGAGGCACGCAGTATTTT. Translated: CASGAGPRGTQYF.